Listed below are T cell receptor beta chains from one sample, sequenced in a study of blood T cell dynamics during melanoma immunotherapy. The table came from immunoSEQ multiplex PCR; TCRdb's copy has only in-frame clones and leaves some out. The sample lists approximately 17,000 clones, approximately 89% occurring once. The material was blood, obtained from a patient treated with checkpoint blockade. These TCRs come from a human donor with melanoma. Each CDR3 is given with its conserved first and last residue. Size is stated for part of the rows, as once, few or many counts, or as a class when the clone is expanded.

J gene,clone size,V gene,CDR3 protein
TRBJ2-3,NA,TRBV19,CASSLPLAGTRDTQYF
TRBJ1-3,NA,TRBV6-1,CASRNRVSGNTIYF
TRBJ2-2,NA,TRBV19,CATWDGLPGELFF
TRBJ2-5,once,TRBV7-9,CAIAEGGTTETQYF
TRBJ2-6,NA,TRBV7-9,CASSLRATGANVLTF
TRBJ2-3,once,TRBV7-8,CASSQGVASGGNTQYF
TRBJ1-1,NA,TRBV5-6,CASSLGMNTEAFF
TRBJ2-1,NA,TRBV5-1,CASSQGYEQFF
TRBJ1-5,NA,TRBV5-6,CASSLAANNQPQHF
TRBJ2-3,NA,TRBV25-1,CASSVTDTQYF
TRBJ2-2,NA,TRBV5-1,CASSQQRGGQGELFF
TRBJ2-3,NA,TRBV6-6,CASINGAGGRPDTQYF
TRBJ1-5,NA,TRBV29-1,CSVGGYNQPQHF
TRBJ2-5,NA,TRBV27,CASSLGSSGLQETQYF
TRBJ1-2,NA,TRBV14,CASSQDLQGYGYTF
TRBJ2-7,NA,TRBV7-2,CASSLSGGTQGEQYF
TRBJ2-1,NA,TRBV7-2,CASTIQSDSYNEQFF
TRBJ2-2,NA,TRBV4-1,CASSQGIGELFF
TRBJ2-3,NA,TRBV9,CASSVVGGTDTQYF
TRBJ1-6,NA,TRBV27,CASTGGLLNSPLHF
TRBJ1-4,NA,TRBV7-9,CASSPDATNEKLFF
TRBJ2-6,NA,TRBV7-9,CASSLGVTSGANVLTF
TRBJ2-2,NA,TRBV30,CAWSRPSGGRTGELFF
TRBJ2-7,NA,TRBV7-2,CASSPTSGGEEQYF
TRBJ2-1,NA,TRBV7-2,CASSRAGHTLGYNEQFF
TRBJ2-7,NA,TRBV20-1,CSASGNEQYF
TRBJ2-7,NA,TRBV14,CASSQGSFSAYEQYF
TRBJ2-1,NA,TRBV19,CASSRTSGQYNEQFF
TRBJ2-3,NA,TRBV30,CAWSGRGTQYF
TRBJ2-7,NA,TRBV7-2,CASSLPLREQYF
TRBJ2-5,NA,TRBV5-6,CASSRGQVGETQYF
TRBJ2-5,NA,TRBV19,CASSIDQGPLGEQYF
TRBJ1-4,NA,TRBV18,CASSLGQGTNEKLFF
TRBJ2-7,NA,TRBV6-1,CASSGGGSGSYEQYF
NA,NA,TRBV7-2,CASHVQGAPSYEQYF
TRBJ1-4,NA,TRBV19,CASSIGRQKLFF
TRBJ2-1,NA,TRBV7-9,CASSVLAGGVNEQFF
TRBJ1-1,once,TRBV6-5,CASSYSLLPQKAFF
TRBJ2-5,NA,TRBV28,CASRTTGGQETQYF
TRBJ2-1,NA,TRBV11-3,CASSLWTGGGGEQFF
TRBJ2-5,once,TRBV5-1,CASSSRTSGSRETQYF
TRBJ2-1,NA,TRBV14,CASSQVWGAADNEQFF